This T cell receptor beta chain is drawn from a study of CD8 T cells in ankylosing spondylitis. Study observations and caveats: Clones linked to disease were reported to show significant enrichment in matched ankylosing spondylitis synovial fluid. Characteristic of ankylosing spondylitis blood, it appeared, was a TCR beta motif comprising several highly homologous variants.

This CDR3 comprises 15 residues. Germline V gene lookup returns CDR1 SGHRS and CDR2 YFSETQ. V lost 4 bases and J lost 0, with 14 bases in between. TCR beta libraries were made by quantitative 5'-RACE with molecular barcodes. TCRdb reanalysed the 5' RACE reads using MiXCR and keeps one entry per CDR3 protein. This table holds approximately 200,000 distinct CDR3 sequences, roughly 13% found once. On this clonotype itself: Its antigen is unidentified.

The receptor comes from a female donor with ankylosing spondylitis or in good health (not recorded which). What was sequenced was blood, either unsorted or a sorted T cell fraction (not recorded which). The chain has TRBV5-1 and TRBJ2-7; D possibly corresponds to TRBD2 (5 bases). The CDR3 nucleotides are TGCGCCAGCAGCCCGGGAATGTGGAGCTCCTACGAGCAGTACTTC. Amino acids: CASSPGMWSSYEQYF.